This T cell receptor beta chain was documented in a study of prognosis after radiotherapy for stage I lung cancer. Genomic DNA yielded TCR beta CDR3, amplified by two-round multiplex PCR. Primers specific to each TRBV and TRBJ gene drove first-round PCR. TCRdb ran MiXCR on the multiplex PCR reads and lists one entry per CDR3 protein. Counted here are roughly 38,000 distinct CDR3 sequences, roughly 24% occurring once; the ten biggest clones make up 25% to 30%. This clonotype was observed many times. CDR3 length equals 14 residues. The germline gives CDR1 MNHNS, CDR2 SASEGT. Trimming stripped 6 bases from V and 6 bases from J, with 14 bases between.

Sequencing was performed on PBMCs, taken before or after stereotactic body radiation therapy (not recorded which). The chain has TRBV6-1 and TRBJ2-2; D is uncertain. The clonotype comes from a donor aged 50 or older with non-small cell lung cancer. This CDR3 reads CASRPGVQAGELFF. CDR3 DNA sequence: TGTGCCAGCAGACCGGGCGTCCAGGCCGGGGAGCTGTTTTTT.